The rows below give T cell receptor beta chains drawn from one sample of a study of Ad26.COV2.S vaccination and SARS-CoV-2 variants. The protocol was immunoSEQ multiplex PCR, while the TCRdb copy is restricted to in-frame clones and leaves out a portion. The data hold about half a million clones, with roughly nine tenths observed a single time. Sequenced material: peripheral blood, taken in a trial of Ad26.COV2.S vaccine versus placebo. The receptors derive from a person between 18 and 65 years old who received the Ad26.COV2.S COVID-19 vaccine or a placebo. Both conserved end residues are part of each CDR3. A D gene is named only where the DNA matches it firmly. Expanded clones get a size class; other rows say once, few or many, or leave the size out.

d_gene,abundance,j_gene,v_gene,CDR3aa,CDR3nt
.,.,TRBJ2-2,TRBV6-2/TRBV6-3,CASSFDTGTLNTGELFF,TGTGCCAGCAGTTTCGATACCGGGACACTTAACACCGGGGAGCTGTTTTTT
TRBD1,.,TRBJ1-5,TRBV7-2,CASSMTGPYSNQPQHF,TGTGCCAGCAGCATGACAGGGCCATATAGCAATCAGCCCCAGCATTTT
.,.,TRBJ1-2,TRBV3-1/TRBV3-2,CASSFPGVGYGYTF,TGTGCCAGCAGCTTCCCAGGGGTTGGCTATGGCTACACCTTC
TRBD1,.,TRBJ2-7,TRBV5-1,CASSSDRDGYEQYF,TGCGCCAGCAGTTCCGACAGGGACGGCTACGAGCAGTACTTC
.,.,TRBJ2-1,TRBV7-9,CASTWTPVAEQFF,TGTGCCAGCACATGGACTCCCGTGGCTGAGCAGTTCTTC
.,many,TRBJ2-3,TRBV29-1,CSSNRGGTQYF,TGCAGCTCCAACAGGGGGGGTACGCAGTATTTT
.,.,TRBJ2-7,TRBV19,CASSMPGTGYEQYF,TGTGCCAGTAGTATGCCCGGGACTGGGTACGAGCAGTACTTC
.,.,TRBJ2-3,TRBV6-5,CASSYKGWDTQYF,TGTGCCAGCAGTTACAAAGGTTGGGATACGCAGTATTTT
.,.,TRBJ1-4,TRBV28,CASSPLEGWNEKLFF,TGTGCCAGCTCCCCTCTTGAGGGATGGAATGAAAAACTGTTTTTT
.,.,TRBJ2-5,TRBV5-6,CASSLVPRKLGETQYF,TGTGCCAGCAGCTTGGTGCCTCGCAAATTAGGGGAGACCCAGTACTTC
.,.,TRBJ1-1,TRBV5-1,CASSLAGPNTEAFF,TGCGCCAGCAGCTTGGCCGGGCCTAACACTGAAGCTTTCTTT
TRBD1,few,TRBJ1-6,TRBV11-2,CASSSPGQGYNSPLHF,TGTGCCAGCAGCTCACCGGGACAGGGGTATAATTCACCCCTCCACTTT
TRBD2,.,TRBJ2-5,TRBV19,CASRASGRAGQETQYF,TGTGCCAGTAGAGCTAGCGGGAGGGCCGGGCAAGAGACCCAGTACTTC
TRBD2,.,TRBJ2-7,TRBV7-2,CASSRPGGSYEQYF,TGTGCCAGCAGTCGACCGGGAGGCTCCTACGAGCAGTACTTC
.,.,TRBJ2-3,TRBV30,CAWSTDYRGSSTDTQYF,TGTGCCTGGAGTACAGATTACCGGGGTTCTAGCACAGATACGCAGTATTTT
.,once,TRBJ2-7,TRBV27,CASGWSGGSSYEQYF,TGTGCCAGCGGCTGGTCAGGGGGGAGTAGCTACGAGCAGTACTTC
TRBD1,.,TRBJ2-3,TRBV19,CASSIRTGGADTQYF,TGTGCCAGTAGTATCCGGACAGGGGGCGCAGATACGCAGTATTTT
.,.,TRBJ2-7,TRBV5-4,CASSLGSGFAQYF,TGTGCCAGCAGCTTGGGGTCCGGTTTCGCGCAGTACTTC
TRBD1,.,TRBJ2-5,TRBV29-1,CSVEGAPTGAETQYF,TGCAGCGTTGAAGGGGCCCCCACAGGGGCGGAGACCCAGTACTTC
TRBD1,.,TRBJ2-2,TRBV7-8,CASSLGRGPNTGELFF,TGTGCCAGCAGCTTGGGCAGGGGGCCGAACACCGGGGAGCTGTTTTTT
TRBD1,.,TRBJ1-3,TRBV28,CASSRGDRAGNTIYF,TGTGCCAGCAGCCGAGGTGACAGGGCTGGAAACACCATATATTTT
.,.,TRBJ2-7,TRBV15,CATSRGTSYEQYF,TGTGCCACCAGCAGGGGAACGTCCTACGAGCAGTACTTC
.,.,TRBJ2-3,TRBV9,CASSVGGFHTDTQYF,TGTGCCAGCAGCGTAGGAGGTTTTCACACAGATACGCAGTATTTT
.,.,TRBJ1-4,TRBV6-2/TRBV6-3,CASSYVLGGQPTTNEKLFF,TGTGCCAGCAGTTATGTATTAGGTGGACAGCCAACAACTAATGAAAAACTGTTTTTT
.,.,TRBJ1-2,TRBV9,CASSVAENYGYTF,TGTGCCAGCAGCGTAGCAGAAAACTATGGCTACACCTTC
.,.,TRBJ2-6,TRBV11-2,CASSLSVSGANVLTF,TGTGCCAGCAGCTTATCTGTCTCTGGGGCCAACGTCCTGACTTTC
.,.,TRBJ2-1,TRBV5-4,CASSLGLVGNNEQFF,TGTGCCAGCAGCTTGGGTCTAGTGGGAAACAATGAGCAGTTCTTC
TRBD2,.,TRBJ2-2,TRBV27,CASSLNSGRANTGELFF,TGTGCCAGCAGCCTGAATAGCGGGAGGGCGAACACCGGGGAGCTGTTTTTT
.,once,TRBJ2-5,TRBV11-2,CASSLWRFRGLKETQYF,TGTGCCAGCAGCTTATGGCGATTCAGGGGATTGAAAGAGACCCAGTACTTC
.,.,TRBJ2-7,TRBV6-1,CASSDPTRDEQYF,TGTGCCAGCAGTGACCCTACTAGGGACGAGCAGTACTTC
.,.,TRBJ1-4,TRBV15,CATSRRGQQGRNEKLFF,TGTGCCACCAGCAGGCGGGGACAACAGGGTCGTAATGAAAAACTGTTTTTT
TRBD1,.,TRBJ1-1,TRBV28,CASRSPGTGAEAFF,TGTGCCAGCAGGTCCCCCGGGACAGGGGCTGAAGCTTTCTTT
.,.,TRBJ2-7,TRBV7-2,CASSAPTGPYEQYF,TGTGCCAGCAGCGCCCCCACAGGTCCCTACGAGCAGTACTTC
TRBD1,once,TRBJ2-6,TRBV19,CASSTRTGVGANVLTF,TGTGCCAGTAGTACCCGGACAGGGGTAGGGGCCAACGTCCTGACTTTC
TRBD2,.,TRBJ2-1,TRBV11-3,CASSLGTSGAYNEQFF,TGTGCCAGCAGCTTAGGGACTAGCGGGGCTTACAATGAGCAGTTCTTC
TRBD1,.,TRBJ1-5,TRBV28,CASSLRFVQGEPRANQPQHF,TGTGCCAGCAGTTTAAGGTTCGTACAGGGGGAGCCAAGGGCGAATCAGCCCCAGCATTTT
TRBD2,.,TRBJ2-5,TRBV5-1,CASSLGASGETQYF,TGCGCCAGCAGCTTGGGGGCTAGCGGCGAGACCCAGTACTTC
.,.,TRBJ1-5,TRBV6-2/TRBV6-3,CASRYRDQPQHF,TGTGCCAGCAGGTACAGGGATCAGCCCCAGCATTTT
.,.,TRBJ2-7,TRBV29-1,CSVGTGITYEQYF,TGCAGCGTTGGTACAGGGATAACCTACGAGCAGTACTTC
.,.,TRBJ1-5,TRBV7-8,CASSLAYLQGLNQPQHF,TGTGCCAGCAGCTTAGCGTATTTGCAGGGATTGAATCAGCCCCAGCATTTT
.,.,TRBJ2-2,TRBV6-5,CASSYSSRLNTGELFF,TGTGCCAGCAGTTACTCGAGCAGACTAAACACCGGGGAGCTGTTTTTT
TRBD2,.,TRBJ2-3,TRBV29-1,CSVTGGTSGRTDTQYF,TGCAGCGTTACCGGGGGGACTAGCGGGAGAACAGATACGCAGTATTTT
.,once,TRBJ2-7,TRBV29-1,CSVEDQAGSSYEQYF,TGCAGCGTTGAAGATCAGGCAGGGAGCTCCTACGAGCAGTACTTC
.,once,TRBJ1-5,TRBV4-2,CASSQDAGTDSNQPQHF,TGTGCCAGCAGCCAAGATGCCGGCACAGATAGCAATCAGCCCCAGCATTTT
.,.,TRBJ2-3,TRBV2,CASSEALSTDTQYF,TGTGCCAGCAGTGAAGCGCTTTCCACAGATACGCAGTATTTT
.,.,TRBJ2-5,TRBV24-1,CATSDFKGETQYF,TGTGCCACCAGTGATTTTAAGGGAGAGACCCAGTACTTC
.,few,TRBJ2-7,TRBV27,CASSPLTGTAGEQYF,TGTGCCAGCAGTCCACTGACAGGGACGGCGGGAGAGCAGTACTTC
TRBD2,.,TRBJ2-7,TRBV5-1,CASSNRLAAYEQYF,TGCGCCAGCAGCAATAGACTAGCGGCCTACGAGCAGTACTTC
.,.,TRBJ2-5,TRBV5-4,CASSRGGGVRSETQYF,TGTGCCAGCAGCCGCGGAGGAGGGGTGAGGTCGGAGACCCAGTACTTC
.,.,TRBJ2-5,TRBV6-6,CASSYSGGYKETQYF,TGTGCCAGCAGTTACTCCGGGGGTTATAAAGAGACCCAGTACTTC